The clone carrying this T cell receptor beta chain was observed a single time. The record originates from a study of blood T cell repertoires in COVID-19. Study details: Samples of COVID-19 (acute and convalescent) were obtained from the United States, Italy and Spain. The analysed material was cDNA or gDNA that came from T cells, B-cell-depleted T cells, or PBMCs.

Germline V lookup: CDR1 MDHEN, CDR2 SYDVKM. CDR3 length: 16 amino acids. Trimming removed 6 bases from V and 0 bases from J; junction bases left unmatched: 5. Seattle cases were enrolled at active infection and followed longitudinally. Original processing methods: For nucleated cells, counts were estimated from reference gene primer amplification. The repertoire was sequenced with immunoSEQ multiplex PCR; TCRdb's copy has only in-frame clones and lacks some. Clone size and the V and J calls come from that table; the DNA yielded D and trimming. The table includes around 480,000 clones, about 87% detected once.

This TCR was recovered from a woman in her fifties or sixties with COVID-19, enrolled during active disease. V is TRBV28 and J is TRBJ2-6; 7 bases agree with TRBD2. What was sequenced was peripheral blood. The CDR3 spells CASRPGGSSGANVLTF. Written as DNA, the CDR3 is TGTGCCAGCAGACCTGGCGGGAGCTCTGGGGCCAACGTCCTGACTTTC.